The 16 T cell receptor beta chains listed next were all sequenced from one sample in a study of vaccination effects on CD4 cells after COVID-19 (dated by TCRdb to about 2022). In the ViraFEST assay, PBMC were stimulated with viral peptide pools, and TCR sequencing was then used to find antigen-specific CD4+ T cell clonotypes based on their expansion. After roughly 11 days of culture, CD4+ T cells were isolated with the EasySep CD4+ T cell isolation kit. PCR-confirmed SARS-CoV-2 infection had occurred in convalescent patients between March and December 2020, before the Alpha, Beta and Delta variants emerged in the United States. Which antigens these TCRs recognize remains unknown. Library creation used the immunoSEQ multiplex PCR assay. TCRdb re-hosts the immuneACCESS table, in-frame sequences only. Its copies lack some clones; in the studies checked, an unresolved V gene accounts for under half of them, and the cause for the rest is not known. Recorded for this sample are some 30,000 clones; more than 60% of them occurred a single time. The ten largest clonotypes hold less than 35% of the sample.

This specimen was CD4+ T cells from PBMCs cultured with a peptide pool, taken before COVID-19 vaccination. Receptor source: a human donor who had a prior SARS-CoV-2 infection.

This chain joins TRBV3-1 (or the pseudogene TRBV3-2) and TRBJ2-3; D is uncertain. Trimming took 2 bases from V and 0 from J, leaving 9 bases between them. Germline V CDR1 and CDR2: LGHDT, YNNKEL (reference sequence). CDR3 length: 15 amino acids. CDR3 loop: CASSQFVSSTDTQYF. The CDR3 region has the DNA TGTGCCAGCAGCCAATTTGTCTCCAGCACAGATACGCAGTATTTT.

The rearrangement links TRBV12-3 or TRBV12-4 to TRBJ1-2; no clear D gene. Trimming took 4 bases from V and 12 from J, leaving 12 bases between them. This CDR3 is 11 amino acids long. DNA for the CDR3: TGTGCCAGCAGTTCCCTGTCGGTCCACACCTTC. Translating gives CASSSLSVHTF.

J is TRBJ2-1 and V is TRBV20-1; D possibly corresponds to TRBD2 (6 bases). V shed 3 bases and J shed 0 bases, with 9 bases lying between them. Germline V gene lookup returns CDR1 DFQATT and CDR2 SNEGSKA (reference sequence). This CDR3 comprises 14 residues. CDR3 coding DNA: TGCAGTGCTAGTCCAGCGGGCTCCTACAATGAGCAGTTCTTC. Its protein product is CSASPAGSYNEQFF.

J is TRBJ2-7 and V is TRBV4-2; 9 positions match TRBD1. This CDR3 has 17 amino acids. Trimming cost V 2 bases and J 4 bases; bases outside gene matches: 12. Per germline, CDR1 LGHNA and CDR2 YNFKEQ. CDR3 amino acids: CASSQSRGTGYSYEQYF. The CDR3 coding sequence is TGTGCCAGCAGCCAATCCCGCGGGACAGGGTATTCGTACGAGCAGTACTTC.

V usage is TRBV7-2 and J usage is TRBJ1-2; D unresolved. V gave up 1 base and J gave up 1 base, with 10 bases separating them. CDR1 SGHTA and CDR2 FQGNSA come from the germline V gene. The length of the CDR3 is 15 residues. The CDR3 region has the DNA TGTGCCAGCAGCTTAGAACGGGTGATTAACTATGGCTACACCTTC. Protein sequence: CASSLERVINYGYTF.

The chain combines TRBV18 with TRBJ1-3, with unresolved D. There are 15 residues in the CDR3. Germline CDR1 and CDR2: KGHSH and LQKENI. V shed 4 bases and J shed 2 bases, with 12 bases lying between them. The CDR3 DNA sequence: TGTGCCAGCTCACTAATCGTCTTGGCTGGAAACACCATATATTTT. Protein sequence: CASSLIVLAGNTIYF.

The chain recombines TRBV12-3 or TRBV12-4 with TRBJ2-7; D is uncertain. This CDR3 contains 11 residues. V lost 5 bases to trimming and J lost 6 bases, with 8 bases between them. CDR3 in amino acids: CASSQGGEQYF. The CDR3 DNA sequence: TGTGCCAGCAGTCAAGGCGGCGAGCAGTACTTC.

This chain connects TRBV6-5 to TRBJ1-2; 10 bases are a match to TRBD1. After removal of 2 bases from V and 5 bases from J, the junction contained 8 bases not matched to a gene. Looked up from germline, CDR1 is MNHEY and CDR2 is SVGAGI. The CDR3 sequence is 16 residues long. This chain's CDR3 is CASSYARDRGPYGYTF. Written as DNA, the CDR3 is TGTGCCAGCAGTTACGCCCGGGACAGGGGACCATATGGCTACACCTTC.

The chain employs TRBV4-2 and TRBJ1-3; D gene unclear. There are 16 residues in the CDR3. Germline V gene sequence: CDR1 LGHNA, CDR2 YNFKEQ. V dropped 3 bases and J dropped 0 bases, with 12 bases sitting between them. CDR3 coding DNA: TGTGCCAGCAGCCATCCACGGACGGACTCTGGAAACACCATATATTTT. Protein sequence: CASSHPRTDSGNTIYF.

The gene calls are TRBV6-5 and TRBJ2-5; TRBD2 might be the D (5 bases). CDR3 length: 14 residues. Trimming removed 4 bases from V and 9 bases from J, with 18 bases in between. Germline assignment: CDR1 MNHEY and CDR2 SVGAGI. CDR3 region: CASSSDGYKRAQYF. As DNA, the CDR3 is TGTGCCAGCAGTTCGGACGGCTACAAGAGGGCCCAGTACTTC.

J is TRBJ1-6 and V is TRBV4-2; perhaps TRBD1 as D (5 bases). The CDR3 totals 19 residues. Trimming cost V 4 bases and J 0 bases, with 19 bases left between them. Germline CDR1 is LGHNA and CDR2 is YNFKEQ. The CDR3 region is CASSPIGRGEGSYNSPLHF. CDR3 coding DNA: TGTGCCAGCAGCCCGATAGGGCGAGGGGAGGGCTCCTATAATTCACCCCTCCACTTT.

V and J are TRBV2 and TRBJ2-7; 9 bases fit TRBD1. The CDR3 sequence is 15 residues long. Germline CDR1 SNHLY, CDR2 FYNNEI. With 3 bases clipped from V and 3 bases from J, the junction kept 6 bases outside the gene matches. The CDR3 loop reads CASSEDRGLSYEQYF. The CDR3 DNA follows: TGTGCCAGCAGTGAGGACAGGGGTCTGAGCTACGAGCAGTACTTC.

V is TRBV4-2 and J is TRBJ2-4; 7 positions agree with TRBD2. V gave up 0 bases and J gave up 5 bases; unmatched junction bases: 7. The CDR3 covers 16 residues. Germline V gives CDR1 LGHNA, CDR2 YNFKEQ. The CDR3 loop reads CASSQERGAGENIQYF. In DNA, the CDR3 is TGTGCCAGCAGCCAAGAGCGAGGGGCGGGAGAAAACATTCAGTACTTC.

V gene TRBV5-1 combines with J gene TRBJ1-2, with a weak D call TRBD1 (6 bases). The CDR3 extends over 15 amino acids. V was cut by 4 bases and J by 4 bases, with 17 bases left in between. Germline V gene data show CDR1 as SGHRS and CDR2 as YFSETQ. CDR3 residues: CASSQTSGTSYGYTF. In DNA, the CDR3 is TGCGCCAGCAGCCAGACCTCCGGGACAAGCTATGGCTACACCTTC.

The chain uses TRBV3-1 (or the pseudogene TRBV3-2) and TRBJ2-1; 13 positions match TRBD2. The V and J ends lost 3 bases and 4 bases, in that order; junction bases with no gene match: 9. Germline V gives CDR1 LGHDT, CDR2 YNNKEL (reference sequence). This CDR3 contains 18 residues. The CDR3 loop reads CASSHIYLTSGGYNEQFF. Here the CDR3 DNA reads TGTGCCAGCAGCCATATCTACTTGACTAGCGGGGGGTACAATGAGCAGTTCTTC.

This chain links TRBV19 with TRBJ1-1; unclear D gene. The V and J ends lost 4 bases and 1 base respectively, with 4 bases between them. Germline lookup yields CDR1 LNHDA and CDR2 SQIVND (reference sequence). The CDR3 loop spans 12 amino acids. The CDR3 DNA reads TGTGCCAGTAGTACAGGGAACACTGAAGCTTTCTTT. Its translation is CASSTGNTEAFF.